Shown below are 21 T cell receptor beta chains from a single sample sequenced in a study of OX40 agonist ivuxolimab in advanced cancers. Assay: immunoSEQ multiplex PCR; the TCRdb copy retains only in-frame clones and omits some. The data show roughly 93,000 clones, under 90% seen once. The sequencing here drew on CD4+ or CD8+ T cells sorted from blood, taken in a trial of the OX40 agonist ivuxolimab. These receptors were collected from an adult with an advanced solid tumor such as melanoma, head and neck, liver or kidney cancer.

The chain carries TRBV19 and TRBJ2-1, with 11 bases fitting TRBD2. Germline V gives CDR1 LNHDA, CDR2 SQIVND (reference sequence). The J segment lost 0 bases and the V segment lost 6 bases, leaving 7 bases of the junction unmatched. The CDR3 is 17 amino acids. The CDR3 nucleotides are TGTGCCAGTAGGGGGACTAGCGGTGTGAGCTCCTACAATGAGCAGTTCTTC. Its translation: CASRGTSGVSSYNEQFF.

V is TRBV5-4 and J is TRBJ2-7, with 11 bases fitting TRBD1. Germline CDR1 is SGHNT and CDR2 is YYREEE (reference sequence). The CDR3 covers 15 residues. Trimming at V came to 4 bases and at J to 4 bases, leaving 7 bases not matched to a gene. The CDR3 reads CASSMGQGDPYEQYF. In DNA, the CDR3 is TGTGCCAGCAGCATGGGACAGGGGGACCCATACGAGCAGTACTTC.

CDR3: CASSYPEQGPFLDNEQFF. CDR3 DNA: TGCGCCAGCAGCTACCCAGAACAGGGCCCATTTCTAGACAATGAGCAGTTCTTC. V gene TRBV5-1 combines with J gene TRBJ2-1; D is possibly TRBD1 (6 bases). The germline V gene encodes CDR1 SGHRS and CDR2 YFSETQ. Trimming took off 3 bases at V and 5 bases at J, with 24 bases between the two ends. The CDR3 is 18 amino acids.

This clone was seen a handful of times. The V gene is TRBV7-9, the J gene TRBJ2-3; TRBD2 matches 15 bases. The CDR3 consists of 18 residues. The germline V gene has CDR1 SEHNR and CDR2 FQNEAQ (reference sequence). With V trimmed by 5 bases and J by 3 bases, 9 bases remained unmatched. The CDR3 loop is CASSPTLGLAGGTDTQYF. For the CDR3, the DNA is TGTGCCAGCAGCCCTACCCTAGGACTAGCGGGAGGGACAGATACGCAGTATTTT.

V usage is TRBV4-2 and J usage is TRBJ2-5; TRBD2 aligns across 14 bases. Gene TRBJ2-7 matches the end of the DNA better, so the J call may be wrong. CDR1 is LGHNA and CDR2 is YNFKEQ in the germline V gene. The CDR3 consists of 16 residues. The CDR3 sequence: CASSQDGTSGSHEQYF. The DNA of the CDR3 is TGTGCCAGCAGCCAAGATGGGACTAGCGGGAGCCACGAGCAGTACTTC.

V is TRBV9 and J is TRBJ2-3; D is unclear. The CDR3 consists of 13 residues. Germline V gives CDR1 SGDLS, CDR2 YYNGEE. The V and J ends lost 2 bases and 0 bases respectively, with 4 bases between them. CDR3 amino acids: CASSVGSTDTQYF. The CDR3, as DNA: TGTGCCAGCAGCGTCGGGAGCACAGATACGCAGTATTTT.

The chain employs TRBV6-1 and TRBJ2-7, with 8 bases aligning to TRBD2. CDR1 is MNHNS, CDR2 SASEGT, per germline. This CDR3 region has 15 residues. V lost 6 bases and J lost 3; bases outside the gene matches: 10. CDR3 DNA: TGTGCCAGCAGAACCCGAGCGGGGGAAAACTACGAGCAGTACTTC. Its protein product is CASRTRAGENYEQYF.

This clone was counted only a few times. This chain uses TRBV19 with TRBJ1-3, with D possibly being TRBD1 (5 bases). Germline V CDR1 and CDR2: LNHDA, SQIVND (reference sequence). The ends were cut back, 7 bases at V and 0 bases at J, with 13 bases in the middle. The CDR3 loop spans 15 amino acids. In DNA, the CDR3 is TGTGCCAGTATGAGGTCAGGGAGCTCTGGAAACACCATATATTTT. Its translation is CASMRSGSSGNTIYF.

This clone was detected ten times or more. The chain joins TRBV7-9 to TRBJ1-5; D unclear. With 0 bases removed from V and 6 bases from J, the gap between germline ends came to 12 bases. In germline, CDR1 is SEHNR, CDR2 FQNEAQ (reference sequence). CDR3 length: 15 amino acids. The CDR3 DNA sequence: TGTGCCAGCAGCTTAGCAGGGCTAGATGGTCAGCCCCAGCATTTT. It specifies CASSLAGLDGQPQHF.

This clone was picked up a small number of times. The gene calls are TRBV27 and TRBJ2-1, with 9 bases identical to TRBD2. The CDR3 runs 14 residues. Germline CDR1 reads MNHEY; CDR2 reads SMNVEV (reference sequence). The ends lost 5 bases at V and 4 bases at J; junction bases unmatched: 3. The CDR3 loop reads CASSASGVYNEQFF. CDR3 sequence (DNA): TGTGCCAGCAGTGCTAGCGGGGTTTACAATGAGCAGTTCTTC.

The CDR3 region is CASFGGRSPLHF. Here the CDR3 DNA reads TGTGCCAGCTTCGGGGGGAGATCACCCCTCCACTTT. The chain is built from TRBV19 and TRBJ1-6, with D perhaps TRBD1 (5 bases). The CDR3 has 12 residues. V lost 9 bases and J 10 bases, leaving 13 bases between the germline ends. Germline lookup yields CDR1 LNHDA and CDR2 SQIVND (reference sequence).

The chain carries TRBV5-1 and TRBJ1-1; D gene uncertain. With 5 bases removed from V and 0 bases from J, the gap between germline ends came to 8 bases. The CDR3 is made up of 13 amino acids. CDR1 is SGHRS, CDR2 YFSETQ, per germline. This CDR3 reads CASSDNLNTEAFF. The CDR3, as DNA: TGCGCCAGCAGTGATAATTTGAACACTGAAGCTTTCTTT.

This chain joins TRBV11-1 and TRBJ2-7, with 9 nucleotides matching TRBD1. The V segment lost 4 bases and the J segment 5 bases; nucleotides outside the gene matches: 9. This CDR3 is built from 15 residues. Germline values: CDR1 SGHAT, CDR2 FQDESV (reference sequence). In DNA, the CDR3 is TGTGCCAGCAGCTCTCACAGGGGGCCTTTCGACGAGCAGTACTTC. It translates to CASSSHRGPFDEQYF.

The chain is built from TRBV6-4 and TRBJ2-1; no clear D gene. The V and J ends lost 10 bases and 0 bases respectively, with 7 bases between them. Germline CDR1 MRHNA, CDR2 SNTAGT. The CDR3 has 12 amino acids. The CDR3 protein is CAISNSYNEQFF. CDR3 bases: TGTGCCATATCAAACTCCTACAATGAGCAGTTCTTC.

This clone was detected once. This rearrangement joins TRBV6-1 to TRBJ2-7; TRBD1 might be the D (6 bases). This CDR3 contains 13 residues. V was cut by 4 bases and J by 3 bases, with 10 bases left in between. The germline CDR1 and CDR2 sequences are MNHNS and SASEGT. The CDR3 spells CASSARTDYEQYF. For the CDR3, the DNA is TGTGCCAGCAGTGCCCGGACAGACTACGAGCAGTACTTC.

V is TRBV9 and J is TRBJ2-3; D remains unclear. Germline CDR1 and CDR2: SGDLS and YYNGEE. Trimming took off 0 bases at V and 1 base at J, with 9 bases between the two ends. CDR3 length: 15 residues. This CDR3 reads CASSVVSGGTDTQYF. CDR3 coding DNA: TGTGCCAGCAGCGTAGTCTCTGGGGGCACAGATACGCAGTATTTT. The full variable domain, in which reference TRBV9 and TRBJ2-3 provide the parts outside the CDR3, is DSGVTQTPKHLITATGQRVTLRCSPRSGDLSVYWYQQSLDQGLQFLIQYYNGEERAKGNILERFSAQQFPDLHSELNLSSLELGDSALYFCASSVVSGGTDTQYFGPGTRLTVL.

The chain carries TRBV4-2 and TRBJ1-6; 9 bases align to TRBD1. Germline V gene sequence: CDR1 LGHNA, CDR2 YNFKEQ. The J segment lost 4 bases and the V segment lost 0 bases, leaving 10 bases of the junction unmatched. This CDR3 has 19 residues. CDR3 sequence (DNA): TGTGCCAGCAGCCAAGATCGTCTTGGACAGGGGCTTTATAATTCACCCCTCCACTTT. Translated: CASSQDRLGQGLYNSPLHF.

The chain combines TRBV7-2 with TRBJ1-2, with D possibly TRBD1 on 6 matching bases. From germline, CDR1 is SGHTA and CDR2 FQGNSA. V dropped 5 bases and J dropped 5 bases, with 12 bases sitting between them. The CDR3 has 13 amino acids. CDR3 in amino acids: CASSGGGLYGYTF. CDR3 sequence (DNA): TGTGCCAGCAGCGGGGGGGGCTTATATGGCTACACCTTC. Filled out from reference TRBV7-2 and TRBJ1-2, the complete variable domain reads GAGVSQSPSNKVTEKGKDVELRCDPISGHTALYWYRQSLGQGLEFLIYFQGNSAPDKSGLPSDRFSAERTGGSVSTLTIQRTQQEDSAVYLCASSGGGLYGYTFGSGTRLTVV.

The rearrangement joins TRBV5-1 to TRBJ2-7; 11 positions match TRBD2. V was clipped by 4 bases and J by 2 bases; unmatched bases: 5. Germline CDR1 and CDR2: SGHRS and YFSETQ. The CDR3 has 15 residues. CDR3 amino acids: CASSAELAGAYEQYF. In DNA form, the CDR3 reads TGCGCCAGCAGCGCGGAACTAGCGGGAGCCTACGAGCAGTACTTC. Variable domain in full (rest from reference TRBV5-1 and TRBJ2-7): KAGVTQTPRYLIKTRGQQVTLSCSPISGHRSVSWYQQTPGQGLQFLFEYFSETQRNKGNFPGRFSGRQFSNSRSEMNVSTLELGDSALYLCASSAELAGAYEQYFGPGTRLTVT.

The rearrangement links TRBV7-9 to TRBJ2-1; D is undetermined. The CDR3 length is 15 residues. Per germline, CDR1 SEHNR and CDR2 FQNEAQ (reference sequence). V shed 1 base and J shed 2 bases, with 9 bases lying between them. CDR3 sequence reads: CASSLGADPYNEQFF. CDR3 DNA: TGTGCCAGCAGCTTAGGGGCGGACCCCTACAATGAGCAGTTCTTC.

The DNA of the CDR3 is TGCGCCAGCAGTCAAAGGGACCGCGACAGGTCCTACTCCTACGAGCAGTACTTC. Translating it yields CASSQRDRDRSYSYEQYF. The V gene is TRBV23-1, the J gene TRBJ2-7, with D possibly TRBD1 on 6 matching bases. TRBV23-1 falls under the ORF class, with uncertain function. The CDR3 loop spans 18 amino acids. The V gene lost 2 bases and the J gene lost 0 bases, with 20 bases spanning the gap.